The entry that follows covers one TCR beta chain sequence. Sequencing used immunoSEQ multiplex PCR; TCRdb keeps in-frame clones, though not all of them. The table lists fewer than 70,000 clones, roughly 84% of them singletons. This sample is drawn from a study of control samples from healthy donors and cancer patients. Germline-derived CDR1 and CDR2 are LGHNA and YSLEER. The CDR3 length is 14 residues. J lost 5 bases, V lost 4 bases, and 5 bases had no gene match. The TCR was taken from a woman in her forties or fifties with lung cancer. The chain recombines TRBV4-3 with TRBJ2-1; 7 bases fit TRBD1. The source material was PBMCs. CDR3 coding DNA: TGCGCCAGCAGCCCAGGGACAGCAAACAATGAGCAGTTCTTC. It is translated as CASSPGTANNEQFF.